The 25 T cell receptor beta chains given below trace back to one sample, sequenced in a study of cytomegalovirus exposure and HLA in healthy donors. The PCR ran on 60 Vbeta and 13 Jbeta primers. Assay: immunoSEQ multiplex PCR; the TCRdb copy retains only in-frame clones and omits some. The sample lists about 150,000 clones; over 60% were seen once. Sequencing was done on a sample of PBMCs. These receptors originate from a man aged 40-50 years in good health and CMV-seronegative.

As DNA, the CDR3 is TGTGCCAGCAGTGGGCAGGGCCAAAACATTCAGTACTTC. The encoded protein is CASSGQGQNIQYF. V gene TRBV2 combines with J gene TRBJ2-4, with D maybe TRBD1 (5 bases). Trimming took 4 bases from V and 5 from J, leaving 9 bases between them. Germline CDR1 SNHLY, CDR2 FYNNEI. The CDR3 covers 13 residues.

The chain carries TRBV7-2 and TRBJ2-7, with 7 bases matching TRBD2. From germline, CDR1 is SGHTA and CDR2 FQGNSA. J was trimmed by 2 bases and V by 1 base; bases with no gene match: 2. CDR3 size: 14 residues. The CDR3 sequence: CASSLGLAPYEQYF. CDR3 bases: TGTGCCAGCAGCTTAGGACTAGCTCCCTACGAGCAGTACTTC.

A single count supports this clone. This chain uses TRBV5-1 with TRBJ2-2; D perhaps matches TRBD1 (5 bases). This CDR3 spans 15 amino acids. Germline assignment: CDR1 SGHRS and CDR2 YFSETQ. Trimming removed 4 bases from V and 3 bases from J, with 13 bases in between. The CDR3 DNA follows: TGCGCCAGCAGCAGATCAGGGTCTTACACCGGGGAGCTGTTTTTT. Translation gives CASSRSGSYTGELFF.

This chain links TRBV5-1 with TRBJ2-1; D is unresolved. Trimming removed 0 bases from V and 5 bases from J, with 6 bases in between. This CDR3 comprises 13 residues. Germline CDR1 SGHRS, CDR2 YFSETQ. The CDR3 sequence: CASSLGLHNEQFF. CDR3 in DNA: TGCGCCAGCAGCTTGGGACTGCACAATGAGCAGTTCTTC.

This clone was seen just once. This sequence joins TRBV2 and TRBJ2-1; the D is unclear. The CDR3 runs to 14 residues. Deletions cut 8 bases from V and 0 bases from J, with 11 bases between. The germline V gene has CDR1 SNHLY and CDR2 FYNNEI. CDR3 coding DNA: TGTGCCAGCGTATTCTGGAGCTCCTACAATGAGCAGTTCTTC. Protein product: CASVFWSSYNEQFF.

The J gene is TRBJ2-7, the V gene TRBV7-2; TRBD1 agrees at 7 bases. The CDR3 runs to 15 residues. Trimming cost V 1 base and J 3 bases; bases outside gene matches: 6. CDR1 is SGHTA and CDR2 is FQGNSA in the germline V gene. CDR3 region: CASSLGQGGLYEQYF. CDR3 in DNA: TGTGCCAGCAGCTTAGGACAGGGTGGTCTCTACGAGCAGTACTTC.

This clone was seen more than once but under ten times. This chain joins TRBV4-3 and TRBJ2-1, with 10 bases aligning to TRBD2. The CDR3 sequence is 15 residues long. Germline V gene data show CDR1 as LGHNA and CDR2 as YSLEER. Trimming removed 0 bases from V and 8 bases from J; junction bases left unmatched: 4. CDR3 nucleotides: TGCGCCAGCAGCCAAGACCCTAGCGGGAGCGATGAGCAGTTCTTC. This translates into CASSQDPSGSDEQFF.

V gene TRBV25-1 combines with J gene TRBJ2-3; 8 bases align to TRBD1. Germline loops: CDR1 MGHDK, CDR2 SYGVNS. The J segment lost 4 bases and the V segment lost 6 bases, leaving 6 bases of the junction unmatched. The CDR3 sequence is 14 residues long. This CDR3 reads CASSLDRAADTQYF. CDR3 nucleotides: TGTGCCAGCAGCCTGGACAGGGCAGCAGATACGCAGTATTTT.

This chain connects TRBV6-5 to TRBJ1-2; 9 positions agree with TRBD1. This CDR3 is 15 amino acids long. The junction had 2 bases not matched to a gene; V was cut back by 0 bases and J by 3 bases. Germline CDR1 and CDR2: MNHEY and SVGAGI. The CDR3 is CASSYSGTGHYGYTF. The CDR3 region has the DNA TGTGCCAGCAGTTACTCGGGGACAGGGCACTATGGCTACACCTTC.

V and J are TRBV2 and TRBJ2-5; TRBD1 matches 7 bases. CDR1 and CDR2 from the germline V gene are SNHLY and FYNNEI. V trimming: 7 bases; J trimming: 5 bases; junction bases outside the gene matches: 4. The CDR3 extends over 12 amino acids. The CDR3 protein is CASTSRGETQYF. The CDR3 coding sequence is TGTGCCAGCACTTCCAGGGGGGAGACCCAGTACTTC.

The CDR3 sequence: CASSHPPGTGFTYEQYF. The CDR3 nucleotides are TGTGCCAGTAGCCATCCACCGGGGACAGGGTTTACCTACGAGCAGTACTTC. J is TRBJ2-7 and V is TRBV19, with 9 bases lining up with TRBD1. The CDR3 runs to 17 residues. The germline gives CDR1 LNHDA, CDR2 SQIVND (reference sequence). The J segment lost 2 bases and the V segment lost 6 bases, leaving 14 bases of the junction unmatched.

The chain is built from TRBV27 and TRBJ2-7; 7 nucleotides line up with TRBD1. With 7 bases clipped from V and 7 bases from J, the junction kept 16 bases outside the gene matches. The CDR3 runs to 15 residues. CDR1 and CDR2 from the germline V gene are MNHEY and SMNVEV (reference sequence). The CDR3 DNA reads as TGTGCCAGCACCCAAACCGGGACAGCCTCTCGGGAGCAGTACTTC. Amino acid sequence: CASTQTGTASREQYF.

V is TRBV5-1 and J is TRBJ2-5; TRBD2 is a possible D gene (6 bases). There are 16 residues in the CDR3. Per germline, CDR1 SGHRS and CDR2 YFSETQ. With 8 bases removed from V and 1 base from J, the gap between germline ends came to 21 bases. CDR3 sequence: CASSTGLVFFQETQYF. The CDR3 bases are TGCGCCAGTAGTACGGGACTGGTCTTTTTCCAAGAGACCCAGTACTTC.

The chain recombines TRBV7-2 with TRBJ2-7; perhaps TRBD2 as D (6 bases). The CDR3 runs 16 residues. Germline V lookup: CDR1 SGHTA, CDR2 FQGNSA. Deletions cut 1 base from V and 5 bases from J, with 18 bases between. The CDR3 protein is CASSLVGAGPVDEQYF. In DNA, the CDR3 is TGTGCCAGCAGCTTAGTCGGGGCGGGACCTGTGGACGAGCAGTACTTC.

This clone has only one observation. The J gene is TRBJ2-7, the V gene TRBV5-1, with D perhaps TRBD1 (5 bases). Trimming shortened V by 0 bases and J by 2 bases, and 12 bases separated the two germline ends. The CDR3 extends over 15 amino acids. Germline lookup yields CDR1 SGHRS and CDR2 YFSETQ. CDR3 DNA: TGCGCCAGCAGCTTGGTGGTAGGGGTAACCTACGAGCAGTACTTC. Translating gives CASSLVVGVTYEQYF. Drawing the rest from reference TRBV5-1 and TRBJ2-7, the complete variable domain is KAGVTQTPRYLIKTRGQQVTLSCSPISGHRSVSWYQQTPGQGLQFLFEYFSETQRNKGNFPGRFSGRQFSNSRSEMNVSTLELGDSALYLCASSLVVGVTYEQYFGPGTRLTVT.

The rearrangement links TRBV12-5 to TRBJ1-1, with 7 positions matching TRBD1. After removal of 1 base from V and 4 bases from J, the junction contained 6 bases not matched to a gene. The CDR3 loop spans 15 amino acids. Per the germline V gene, CDR1 is LGHNT and CDR2 is FRNRAP. CDR3 nucleotides: TGTGCTAGTGGTTTGGGCAACAGGGGTAGCACTGAAGCTTTCTTT. Translated: CASGLGNRGSTEAFF.

The chain links TRBV7-8 to TRBJ2-2, with D unclear. The CDR3 is 11 residues long. CDR1 SGHVS and CDR2 FQNEAQ come from the germline V gene. The V and J ends lost 5 bases and 6 bases respectively, with 4 bases between them. CDR3 sequence: CASSISGELFF. CDR3 nucleotide sequence: TGTGCCAGCAGCATATCCGGGGAGCTGTTTTTT.

This rearrangement joins TRBV28 to TRBJ2-6, with no clear D. This CDR3 comprises 14 residues. V shed 7 bases and J shed 0 bases, with 7 bases lying between them. Germline CDR1 and CDR2: MDHEN and SYDVKM. The CDR3, as DNA: TGTGCCAGCATCTCGTACTCTGGGGCCAACGTCCTGACTTTC. Its translation is CASISYSGANVLTF. Based on the CDR3 plus reference TRBV28 and TRBJ2-6, the full variable domain is DVKVTQSSRYLVKRTGEKVFLECVQDMDHENMFWYRQDPGLGLRLIYFSYDVKMKEKGDIPEGYSVSREKKERFSLILESASTNQTSMYLCASISYSGANVLTFGAGSRLTVL.

This chain connects TRBV5-3 to TRBJ2-7; 7 bases map to TRBD2. TRBV5-3 is reported as an ORF; its role is uncertain. V gave up 2 bases and J gave up 2 bases; unmatched junction bases: 7. The CDR3 runs 15 residues. The CDR3 sequence is CARSFLAEVPYEQYF. CDR3 nucleotide sequence: TGTGCCAGAAGCTTTCTAGCGGAGGTCCCCTACGAGCAGTACTTC.

This chain uses TRBV7-9 with TRBJ1-3; the match to TRBD1 covers 9 bases. The CDR3 has 15 residues. The germline V gene has CDR1 SEHNR and CDR2 FQNEAQ (reference sequence). The V gene end was trimmed by 3 bases and the J gene end by 4 bases; junction bases not matched to a gene: 4. CDR3 in amino acids: CASSFRQGEGNTIYF. The CDR3 bases are TGTGCCAGCAGCTTCAGACAGGGGGAAGGAAACACCATATATTTT.

The chain has TRBV4-2 and TRBJ1-2; no reliable D call. Between the trimmed V and J ends, which lost 1 base and 7 bases, there was a span of 13 bases. The germline V gene encodes CDR1 LGHNA and CDR2 YNFKEQ. CDR3 length: 14 residues. The CDR3 here is CASSQVGLFGGYTF. The CDR3 DNA reads TGTGCCAGCAGCCAAGTCGGTTTGTTTGGTGGCTACACCTTC.

The chain links TRBV19 to TRBJ2-7; 7 bases agree with TRBD1. J gave up 0 bases and V 6 bases, and 5 bases lay outside the gene matches. The CDR3 length is 14 residues. Germline CDR1 LNHDA, CDR2 SQIVND (reference sequence). The CDR3 DNA is TGTGCCAGTAGCAGGGACAGCTACTCCTACGAGCAGTACTTC. Translating gives CASSRDSYSYEQYF.

This clone was seen only once. The chain is built from TRBV10-3 and TRBJ2-5; TRBD2 aligns across 13 bases. V dropped 6 bases and J dropped 1; count of bases not matched to a gene: 5. The germline gives CDR1 ENHRY, CDR2 SYGVKD. CDR3 length equals 16 residues. CDR3 sequence (DNA): TGTGCCATCAGCCCACTAGCGGGGGGGCGCCAAGAGACCCAGTACTTC. As protein: CAISPLAGGRQETQYF.

The chain carries TRBV30 and TRBJ2-7, with D perhaps matching TRBD2 (6 bases). Trimming pared 2 bases from V and 1 base from J, leaving 12 bases between. The CDR3 has 14 residues. Germline-derived CDR1 and CDR2 are GTSNPN and SVGIG (reference sequence). As DNA, the CDR3 is TGTGCCTGGAGTCCCGGGACTTATTCCTACGAGCAGTACTTC. Protein product: CAWSPGTYSYEQYF.

The V and J genes are TRBV5-1 and TRBJ2-3, with TRBD1 matching over 7 bases. There are 15 residues in the CDR3. The germline V gene has CDR1 SGHRS and CDR2 YFSETQ. V lost 2 bases and J lost 0; bases outside the gene matches: 3. CDR3 amino acids: CASSFEGQSTDTQYF. CDR3 in DNA: TGCGCCAGCAGCTTTGAGGGACAGAGCACAGATACGCAGTATTTT.